Below are 20 T cell receptor beta chains sequenced from a single sample in a study of cytomegalovirus exposure and HLA in healthy donors. The method was immunoSEQ multiplex PCR; TCRdb's version includes in-frame clones alone and lacks a portion of them. Found here are a few hundred thousand clones, around 91% of them singletons; the top ten hold 0.35% to 0.45%. Sequences were obtained from PBMCs. These receptors originate from a woman under 30 in good health and CMV-seronegative.

The chain couples TRBV9 to TRBJ2-1; 8 bases agree with TRBD2. V was pared by 7 bases and J by 6 bases, with 6 bases of the junction left unmatched. Germline loops: CDR1 SGDLS, CDR2 YYNGEE. This CDR3 is built from 13 residues. The CDR3 here is CASSSAGGNEQFF. CDR3 in DNA: TGTGCCAGCTCCTCGGCGGGAGGCAATGAGCAGTTCTTC.

The chain carries TRBV6-1 and TRBJ1-2; 8 nucleotides match TRBD1. This CDR3 has 17 amino acids. Per the germline V gene, CDR1 is MNHNS and CDR2 is SASEGT. V was pared by 4 bases and J by 5 bases, with 15 bases of the junction left unmatched. CDR3 in amino acids: CASSAAQPTGGAYGYTF. As DNA, the CDR3 is TGTGCCAGCAGTGCAGCCCAACCTACAGGGGGGGCATATGGCTACACCTTC.

This chain links TRBV29-1 with TRBJ1-3; no firm D call. The germline gives CDR1 SQVTM, CDR2 ANQGSEA. The CDR3 sequence is 12 residues long. Trimming shortened V by 4 bases and J by 4 bases, and 8 bases separated the two germline ends. The CDR3 reads CSVVSGGNTIYF. CDR3 in DNA: TGCAGCGTTGTTAGCGGGGGAAACACCATATATTTT.

As DNA, the CDR3 is TGTGCCAGCAGCGCCCCCGGGACTATATGGGCCGAGCAGTACTTC. It translates to CASSAPGTIWAEQYF. The rearrangement links TRBV6-6 to TRBJ2-7; 7 bases line up with TRBD2. The ends lost 6 bases at V and 6 bases at J; junction bases unmatched: 14. The length of the CDR3 is 15 residues. Looked up from germline, CDR1 is MNHNY and CDR2 is SVGAGI (reference sequence).

The chain uses TRBV10-2 and TRBJ2-7; TRBD2 matches at 8 bases. Germline CDR1 WSHSY, CDR2 SAAADI. The trim removed 4 bases at V and 0 bases at J, leaving 5 bases unmatched. This CDR3 has 15 amino acids. The CDR3 reads CASSGSGESSYEQYF. In DNA form, the CDR3 reads TGCGCCAGCAGTGGTAGCGGGGAGAGCTCCTACGAGCAGTACTTC.

CDR3 loop: CASSQDLPSTTDTQYF. The CDR3 nucleotides read TGCGCCAGCAGCCAAGATCTCCCCTCTACTACAGATACGCAGTATTTT. The chain employs TRBV4-3 and TRBJ2-3; D call uncertain. The CDR3 is 16 amino acids. In germline, CDR1 is LGHNA, CDR2 YSLEER. V was pared by 0 bases and J by 3 bases, with 13 bases between.

V is TRBV5-4 and J is TRBJ2-2, with D maybe TRBD1 (5 bases). V lost 3 bases to trimming and J lost 2 bases, with 8 bases between them. The CDR3 contains 14 residues. Germline V gene sequence: CDR1 SGHNT, CDR2 YYREEE (reference sequence). CDR3 sequence (DNA): TGTGCCAGCAGCTCGACAGTAAACACCGGGGAGCTGTTTTTT. This codes for CASSSTVNTGELFF.

The gene calls are TRBV2 and TRBJ2-1, with 10 bases that match TRBD1. The CDR3 is 19 amino acids. The V segment lost 3 bases and the J segment 0 bases; nucleotides outside the gene matches: 11. The V gene's germline CDR1 is SNHLY and CDR2 FYNNEI. CDR3 in DNA: TGTGCCAGCAGTGATCCGGGACAGGGGTTCCCTGACTCCTACAATGAGCAGTTCTTC. Protein product: CASSDPGQGFPDSYNEQFF.

The chain uses TRBV30 and TRBJ2-7, with 7 bases identical to TRBD1. Germline assignment: CDR1 GTSNPN and CDR2 SVGIG (reference sequence). J lost 3 bases, V lost 7 bases, and 6 bases had no gene match. The CDR3 is 12 amino acids. The CDR3 DNA sequence: TGTGCCTTCCGGGACAGACACTACGAGCAGTACTTC. It translates to CAFRDRHYEQYF.

The gene calls are TRBV4-3 and TRBJ2-7; 10 bases fit TRBD1. Germline V gene sequence: CDR1 LGHNA, CDR2 YSLEER. CDR3 length: 18 residues. V shed 0 bases and J 1 base; nucleotides not matched to a gene: 9. CDR3 in DNA: TGCGCCAGCAGCCAAGATAATGTGGGGGACAGGGGATCCTACGAGCAGTACTTC. Protein product: CASSQDNVGDRGSYEQYF.

V usage is TRBV7-3 and J usage is TRBJ2-6, with D unresolved. This CDR3 has 14 amino acids. Looked up from germline, CDR1 is SGHTA and CDR2 is FQGTGA. The V and J ends lost 3 bases and 1 base respectively, with 4 bases between them. CDR3 DNA: TGTGCCAGCAGCTTCGCGTCTGGGGCCAACGTCCTGACTTTC. It translates to CASSFASGANVLTF.

The genes are TRBV6-5 and TRBJ1-2; perhaps TRBD1 as D (5 bases). Trimming cost V 0 bases and J 6 bases, with 11 bases left between them. Germline V gene lookup returns CDR1 MNHEY and CDR2 SVGAGI. The CDR3 consists of 14 residues. The CDR3 sequence is CASSYSGGGDGYTF. CDR3 coding DNA: TGTGCCAGCAGTTACTCAGGTGGAGGGGATGGCTACACCTTC.

This sequence joins TRBV9 and TRBJ2-3; D not resolved. Trimming took 1 base from V and 1 from J, leaving 4 bases between them. CDR3 size: 13 residues. The germline V gene encodes CDR1 SGDLS and CDR2 YYNGEE. Written as DNA, the CDR3 is TGTGCCAGCAGCGTACAGGGCACAGATACGCAGTATTTT. Protein product: CASSVQGTDTQYF.

J is TRBJ2-3 and V is TRBV5-1; TRBD1 aligns across 8 bases. The V and J ends lost 5 bases and 4 bases, in that order; junction bases with no gene match: 12. Per germline, CDR1 SGHRS and CDR2 YFSETQ. CDR3 length equals 16 residues. The CDR3 here is CASRPGQGTGADTQYF. The CDR3 region has the DNA TGCGCCAGCAGACCCGGACAGGGCACAGGCGCAGATACGCAGTATTTT.

The chain employs TRBV7-9 and TRBJ2-6; D ambiguous. From germline, CDR1 is SEHNR and CDR2 FQNEAQ (reference sequence). The V and J ends lost 3 bases and 0 bases respectively, with 9 bases between them. CDR3 length: 16 amino acids. The CDR3 protein is CASSFDIASGANVLTF. The CDR3 nucleotides are TGTGCCAGCAGCTTTGACATCGCCTCTGGGGCCAACGTCCTGACTTTC.

The chain is built from TRBV6-1 and TRBJ1-1, with a possible D match to TRBD1 (5 bases). Trimming removed 6 bases at V and 1 base at J, with 9 bases between. The CDR3 covers 13 residues. CDR1 is MNHNS, CDR2 SASEGT, per germline. CDR3 protein: CASRGLGNTEAFF. The CDR3 nucleotides are TGTGCCAGCAGGGGACTCGGGAACACTGAAGCTTTCTTT.

The V call is TRBV9, the J call TRBJ1-3; D is uncertain. The germline gives CDR1 SGDLS, CDR2 YYNGEE. This CDR3 is 17 amino acids long. Trimming pared 3 bases from V and 0 bases from J, leaving 16 bases between. The CDR3 coding sequence is TGTGCCAGCAGCGGTGGAGGGAGCTTAAGCTCTGGAAACACCATATATTTT. This gives the protein CASSGGGSLSSGNTIYF.

The V gene is TRBV27, the J gene TRBJ1-1; 8 bases match TRBD1. Trimming removed 6 bases from V and 6 bases from J; junction bases left unmatched: 18. This CDR3 is 17 amino acids long. Per the germline V gene, CDR1 is MNHEY and CDR2 is SMNVEV (reference sequence). CDR3 loop: CASSPGTGLGQIPEAFF. The CDR3, as DNA: TGTGCCAGCAGCCCTGGGACAGGATTAGGGCAAATTCCTGAAGCTTTCTTT.

The chain employs TRBV5-5 and TRBJ2-1; the match to TRBD2 covers 11 bases. V gave up 6 bases and J gave up 0 bases; unmatched junction bases: 14. The CDR3 loop spans 19 amino acids. The germline CDR1 and CDR2 sequences are SGHKS and YYEKEE (reference sequence). The CDR3 DNA is TGTGCCAGCATCACCGGGGGACTAGCGGCCCTCAGCTCCTACAATGAGCAGTTCTTC. Protein sequence: CASITGGLAALSSYNEQFF.

The chain uses TRBV7-6 and TRBJ2-1, with no clear D. The CDR3 has 14 residues. Looked up from germline, CDR1 is SGHVS and CDR2 is FNYEAQ. The V end lost 5 bases, the J end lost 1 base, and 9 bases lay between the germline ends. The CDR3 DNA is TGTGCCAGCAGCAATTCTAGTTCCTACAATGAGCAGTTCTTC. Translation gives CASSNSSSYNEQFF.